The present T cell receptor (beta chain) was sequenced within a study of liver allograft versus peripheral blood T cells. Turning to the study itself: T cell receptor repertoires in transplanted livers were compared with those in recipients' peripheral blood.

The CDR3 is 14 amino acids. Trimming removed 8 bases at V and 5 bases at J, with 18 bases between. Germline V lookup: CDR1 LGHNT, CDR2 FRNRAP. From the reads, TCRdb called clonotypes with MiXCR, one entry per CDR3 protein. The table has about 9,000 distinct CDR3 sequences, approximately 16% seen once. The origin of this receptor is a human patient who had a liver transplant. A subset of T cells may come from the graft donor. The chain employs TRBV12-5 and TRBJ2-5, with D perhaps matching TRBD1 or TRBD2 (5 bases each). CDR3 residues: CASSRGATLETQYF. As DNA, the CDR3 is TGTGCTAGTTCCAGAGGGGCAACATTGGAGACCCAGTACTTC. Drawing the rest from reference TRBV12-5 and TRBJ2-5, the complete variable domain is DARVTQTPRHKVTEMGQEVTMRCQPILGHNTVFWYRQTMMQGLELLAYFRNRAPLDDSGMPKDRFSAEMPDATLATLKIQPSEPRDSAVYFCASSRGATLETQYFGPGTRLLVL.